This T cell receptor beta chain was obtained from a study of T cells in tuberculosis. Study-level background: IGRA-negative adolescents, IGRA-positive adolescents with latent tuberculosis and adults with active tuberculosis formed this South African cohort. Within 7 days of starting treatment, or before, PBMC were stored. General study findings and limits: Smaller alpha distances in active tuberculosis partly reflected shorter CDR3-alpha lengths.

Points on this clone: What it binds is unknown.

CDR1 is MGHDK, CDR2 SYGVNS, per germline. This CDR3 is 12 amino acids long. V was clipped by 2 bases and J by 8 bases, with 7 bases between them. The table came from immunoSEQ multiplex PCR; TCRdb's copy has only in-frame clones and leaves some out. Here the sample spans 25,000 to 35,000 clones, about 82% being singletons. As to time point: new active TB diagnosis, blood taken before or within 7 days of starting treatment. The V and J genes are TRBV25-1 and TRBJ2-1; tentative D call: TRBD2 (6 bases). This clonotype was obtained from an adult with tuberculosis. The input for sequencing was PBMCs, taken at tuberculosis diagnosis. The CDR3 loop is CASSEPGDEQFF. The CDR3 DNA reads TGTGCCAGCAGTGAACCGGGGGATGAGCAGTTCTTC.